This TCR beta chain appears in the sequencing data of a study of sequential checkpoint blockade in melanoma. Documented treatment: randomized to nivolumab then ipilimumab (arm A) or the reverse (arm B). This clone rates as medium-sized. The method was immunoSEQ multiplex PCR; TCRdb's version includes in-frame clones alone and lacks a portion of them. Seen here are some 1,200 clones, roughly a fifth observed once, and the top ten hold 7.5% to 9.5%. The CDR3 loop spans 16 amino acids. Trimming pared 3 bases from V and 2 bases from J, leaving 15 bases between. Germline CDR1 reads SGHNT; CDR2 reads YENEEA.

The sample was tumor tissue (inferred from file names), taken from a patient given nivolumab and ipilimumab in sequence. This sequence was found in a human donor with melanoma. This chain uses TRBV11-3 with TRBJ2-3, with D possibly TRBD1 on 7 matching bases. CDR3 loop: CASSLWAGQTTDTQYF. CDR3 bases: TGTGCCAGCAGCTTGTGGGCGGGACAGACCACAGATACGCAGTATTTT.